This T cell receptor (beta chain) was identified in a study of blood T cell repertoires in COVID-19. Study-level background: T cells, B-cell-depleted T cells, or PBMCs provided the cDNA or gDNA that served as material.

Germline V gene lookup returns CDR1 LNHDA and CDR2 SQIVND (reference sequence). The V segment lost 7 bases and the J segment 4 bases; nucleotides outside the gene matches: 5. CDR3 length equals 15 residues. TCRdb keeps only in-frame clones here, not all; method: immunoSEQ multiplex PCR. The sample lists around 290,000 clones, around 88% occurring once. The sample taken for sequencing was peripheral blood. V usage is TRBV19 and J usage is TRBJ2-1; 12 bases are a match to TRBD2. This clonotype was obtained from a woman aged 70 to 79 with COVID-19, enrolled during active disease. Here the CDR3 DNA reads TGTGCCAGTAAGACTAGCGGGGGCCTATACAATGAGCAGTTCTTC. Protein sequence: CASKTSGGLYNEQFF.